These 5 T cell receptor beta chains came from one sample sequenced in a study of siplizumab effects on memory and regulatory T cells. TCRdb's copy holds only in-frame clones and misses some; the assay was immunoSEQ multiplex PCR. The sample consists of under 110,000 clones, around 90% of them appearing once. The source material was non-Treg CD4+ T cells sorted from blood. These receptors were taken from a human donor in good health.

This sequence joins TRBV6-5 and TRBJ1-4; a weak D match, TRBD1 (5 bases). CDR3 size: 14 residues. The V and J ends lost 6 bases and 7 bases respectively, with 15 bases between them. Germline V gene lookup returns CDR1 MNHEY and CDR2 SVGAGI. CDR3 amino acids: CASRGPLEGEKLFF. The CDR3 DNA follows: TGTGCCAGCAGGGGACCACTCGAGGGTGAAAAACTGTTTTTT.

This chain links TRBV6-5 with TRBJ2-7; D not resolved. The CDR3 covers 13 residues. V lost 4 bases, J lost 3 bases, and 10 bases lay in between. Germline CDR1 reads MNHEY; CDR2 reads SVGAGI. The CDR3 loop reads CASSLRQNYEQYF. CDR3 DNA: TGTGCCAGCAGTTTAAGGCAGAACTACGAGCAGTACTTC.

This chain links TRBV7-8 with TRBJ2-1; D not certain. Germline loops: CDR1 SGHVS, CDR2 FQNEAQ. V was clipped by 1 base and J by 7 bases, with 11 bases between them. The CDR3 has 14 residues. In nucleotides, the CDR3 is TGTGCCAGCAGCTTAGGCGACACCCTAAATGAGCAGTTCTTC. It yields the protein CASSLGDTLNEQFF.

The V gene is TRBV5-5, the J gene TRBJ2-1, with a tentative D call TRBD2 (6 bases). Per the germline V gene, CDR1 is SGHKS and CDR2 is YYEKEE (reference sequence). The CDR3 is made up of 14 amino acids. Trimming took 7 bases from V and 4 from J, leaving 15 bases between them. In DNA form, the CDR3 reads TGTGCCAGCGGAGGAACGGGAGCGTACAATGAGCAGTTCTTC. Residues: CASGGTGAYNEQFF.

The chain uses TRBV30 and TRBJ2-7; the match to TRBD2 covers 8 bases. The germline gives CDR1 GTSNPN, CDR2 SVGIG (reference sequence). The length of the CDR3 is 17 residues. V gave up 2 bases and J gave up 5 bases; unmatched junction bases: 17. The CDR3 here is CAWSLTSSGVGGDEQYF. The CDR3 nucleotides are TGTGCCTGGAGTCTGACTAGTTCAGGCGTCGGGGGGGACGAGCAGTACTTC.